A single sample gave rise to the 6 T cell receptor beta chains below, sequenced in a study of Graves' ophthalmopathy and Graves' hyperthyroidism. RNA transcripts yielded amplified TCR beta CDR3 regions. Second-round multiplex PCR came after first-round RT-PCR with HTBI primers. MiXCR was run by TCRdb on the multiplex PCR reads, yielding one entry per CDR3 protein. The table includes hundreds of thousands of distinct CDR3 sequences, 20% to 25% detected once. Material for sequencing was peripheral blood. The receptors stem from a woman aged 18-35 years with stable Graves' hyperthyroidism. Some clones in this sample may be carry-over from other donors' samples.

The chain recombines TRBV20-1 with TRBJ1-6; no clear D gene. The germline gives CDR1 DFQATT, CDR2 SNEGSKA (reference sequence). The CDR3 consists of 12 residues. V was cut by 1 base and J by 10 bases, with 8 bases left in between. The CDR3 is CSARVEGSPLHF. The CDR3 region has the DNA TGCAGTGCTAGAGTCGAGGGATCACCCCTCCACTTT.

This clonotype appeared many times. V gene TRBV5-1 combines with J gene TRBJ2-7, with TRBD1 matching over 8 bases. Germline V gives CDR1 SGHRS, CDR2 YFSETQ. This CDR3 spans 13 amino acids. V shed 5 bases and J 5 bases; nucleotides not matched to a gene: 6. DNA for the CDR3: TGCGCCAGCAGGGTCCAGGGGGCCCACGAGCAGTACTTC. Encoded protein: CASRVQGAHEQYF.

This clonotype was detected ten times or more. The chain is built from TRBV2 and TRBJ2-7, with no clear D. The CDR3 has 13 residues. V was clipped by 5 bases and J by 2 bases, with 10 bases between them. CDR1 is SNHLY and CDR2 is FYNNEI in the germline V gene. The CDR3 here is CASSLLRAYEQYF. The CDR3 coding sequence is TGTGCCAGCAGTCTATTAAGAGCCTACGAGCAGTACTTC.

This clonotype was seen ten or more times. This chain uses TRBV7-3 with TRBJ2-2, with a possible D match to TRBD1 (5 bases). V lost 5 bases and J 2 bases, leaving 9 bases between the germline ends. CDR1 SGHTA and CDR2 FQGTGA come from the germline V gene. This CDR3 region has 14 residues. Here the CDR3 DNA reads TGTGCCAGCAGCGAACAGGCTAACACCGGGGAGCTGTTTTTT. It yields the protein CASSEQANTGELFF.

Notes on this clonotype: One end of the junction varies from germline; a read error may be responsible. The rearrangement joins TRBV15 to TRBJ2-7; 9 bases map to TRBD1. Germline CDR1 LNHNV, CDR2 YYDKDF (reference sequence). This CDR3 comprises 12 residues. The DNA of the CDR3 is TGTTCCACCAGCGAAACAGGGGGCCGGCAGTACTTC. Protein: CSTSETGGRQYF.

This clonotype was detected ten times or more. As DNA, the CDR3 is TGTGCCAGCAGCTTAGGTCCTAGCGGGAGAGGGGGGAACATTCAGTACTTC. Translation gives CASSLGPSGRGGNIQYF. This chain joins TRBV7-2 and TRBJ2-4, with 10 positions matching TRBD2. Germline loops: CDR1 SGHTA, CDR2 FQGNSA. This CDR3 is built from 17 residues. Trimming removed 1 base from V and 7 bases from J; junction bases left unmatched: 10.